The 15 T cell receptor beta chains listed next were all sequenced from one sample in a study of cytomegalovirus exposure and HLA in healthy donors. In the PCR, 60 Vbeta and 13 Jbeta primers were used. Assay used: immunoSEQ multiplex PCR; TCRdb lists only in-frame clones, some missing. The table shows about 160,000 clones, with approximately 85% occurring only once. The sequenced material came from PBMCs. The source of these receptors is a girl between 2 and 10 years old in good health and CMV-seropositive.

This clone showed up just once. The genes are TRBV7-3 and TRBJ2-1; no firm D call. The germline V gene encodes CDR1 SGHTA and CDR2 FQGTGA. The CDR3 runs to 14 residues. Trimming took off 5 bases at V and 6 bases at J, with 14 bases between the two ends. The CDR3 DNA reads as TGTGCCAGCAGCCCCGGCCGGAGACCCAATGAGCAGTTCTTC. Residues: CASSPGRRPNEQFF. Full variable domain (remainder filled in from reference TRBV7-3 and TRBJ2-1): GAGVSQTPSNKVTEKGKYVELRCDPISGHTALYWYRQSLGQGPEFLIYFQGTGAADDSGLPNDRFFAVRPEGSVSTLKIQRTERGDSAVYLCASSPGRRPNEQFFGPGTRLTVL.

The V gene is TRBV15, the J gene TRBJ2-5; TRBD2 matches at 10 bases. Germline-derived CDR1 and CDR2 are LNHNV and YYDKDF (reference sequence). Unmatched junction bases numbered 5, after V lost 5 bases and J lost 2 bases. The CDR3 loop spans 15 amino acids. Here the CDR3 DNA reads TGTGCCACCAGCCTCGGACTAGCGGCTCAAGAGACCCAGTACTTC. This encodes CATSLGLAAQETQYF.

The rearrangement joins TRBV18 to TRBJ2-2; the D is unclear. CDR1 and CDR2 from the germline V gene are KGHSH and LQKENI. V gave up 1 base and J gave up 4 bases, with 10 bases separating them. This CDR3 is built from 15 residues. The CDR3 DNA reads as TGTGCCAGCTCACCACATCCGTCGGGCACCGGGGAGCTGTTTTTT. Its translation is CASSPHPSGTGELFF.

The chain links TRBV30 to TRBJ2-3; 7 bases line up with TRBD2. Trimming at V came to 2 bases and at J to 1 base, leaving 3 bases not matched to a gene. The length of the CDR3 is 14 residues. The germline gives CDR1 GTSNPN, CDR2 SVGIG (reference sequence). For the CDR3, the DNA is TGTGCCTGGAGTCCTCTAGCGGGCACAGATACGCAGTATTTT. Its protein product is CAWSPLAGTDTQYF.

The J gene is TRBJ1-4, the V gene TRBV19, with D uncertain. From germline, CDR1 is LNHDA and CDR2 SQIVND (reference sequence). The CDR3 has 16 amino acids. The ends were cut back, 1 base at V and 7 bases at J, with 16 bases in the middle. The CDR3 nucleotides are TGTGCCAGTAGTATAGGGCGGGGAGAAGGAGTTGAAAAACTGTTTTTT. Protein product: CASSIGRGEGVEKLFF. The full variable domain, rest sourced from reference TRBV19 and TRBJ1-4, is DGGITQSPKYLFRKEGQNVTLSCEQNLNHDAMYWYRQDPGQGLRLIYYSQIVNDFQKGDIAEGYSVSREKKESFPLTVTSAQKNPTAFYLCASSIGRGEGVEKLFFGSGTQLSVL.

In this sample, this clone turned up once. This chain connects TRBV30 to TRBJ1-1; a weak D match, TRBD1 (5 bases). The CDR3 totals 11 residues. The germline CDR1 and CDR2 sequences are GTSNPN and SVGIG (reference sequence). V lost 5 bases to trimming and J lost 11 bases, with 15 bases between them. CDR3 amino acids: CAWGDQGYAFF. The DNA of the CDR3 is TGTGCCTGGGGTGACCAGGGATACGCTTTCTTT.

V and J are TRBV5-1 and TRBJ2-1; D is perhaps TRBD2 (6 bases). Trimming pared 1 base from V and 0 bases from J, leaving 11 bases between. CDR1 is SGHRS and CDR2 is YFSETQ in the germline V gene. This CDR3 is 16 amino acids long. The CDR3 sequence: CASSLTSGRSYNEQFF. CDR3 coding DNA: TGCGCCAGCAGCTTGACAAGCGGGCGCTCCTACAATGAGCAGTTCTTC. Combining the CDR3 with reference TRBV5-1 and TRBJ2-1 gives the whole variable domain KAGVTQTPRYLIKTRGQQVTLSCSPISGHRSVSWYQQTPGQGLQFLFEYFSETQRNKGNFPGRFSGRQFSNSRSEMNVSTLELGDSALYLCASSLTSGRSYNEQFFGPGTRLTVL.

V is TRBV5-1 and J is TRBJ2-7, with a tentative D call TRBD2 (6 bases). Trimming shortened V by 0 bases and J by 2 bases, and 18 bases separated the two germline ends. Looked up from germline, CDR1 is SGHRS and CDR2 is YFSETQ. There are 17 residues in the CDR3. CDR3 protein: CASSLGPPLARAYEQYF. CDR3 DNA: TGCGCCAGCAGCTTGGGTCCCCCCCTAGCGAGGGCCTACGAGCAGTACTTC.

This clone appeared once. This chain uses TRBV29-1 with TRBJ2-7, with D perhaps matching TRBD1 (7 bases). V lost 8 bases and J lost 9, with 29 bases in between. The CDR3 has 15 amino acids. Germline V gene data show CDR1 as SQVTM and CDR2 as ANQGSEA. CDR3 protein: CSFEERGDSAPRQYF. CDR3 DNA sequence: TGCAGCTTCGAGGAAAGGGGGGACAGTGCTCCTCGGCAGTACTTC.

This sequence joins TRBV27 and TRBJ2-7, with 7 bases matching TRBD1. The CDR3 is 14 amino acids. CDR1 MNHEY and CDR2 SMNVEV come from the germline V gene (reference sequence). V shed 3 bases, J shed 2 bases, and the junction held 4 bases outside the gene matches. CDR3: CASSLLDRTYEQYF. The DNA for the CDR3 is TGTGCCAGCAGTTTGCTGGACAGGACCTACGAGCAGTACTTC.

The chain uses TRBV27 and TRBJ2-1, with 12 bases aligning to TRBD2. After removal of 6 bases from V and 4 bases from J, the junction contained 4 bases not matched to a gene. The CDR3 length is 15 residues. Germline CDR1 and CDR2: MNHEY and SMNVEV (reference sequence). The CDR3, as DNA: TGTGCCAGCAGCCTCGGGACTAGCGGGTACAATGAGCAGTTCTTC. It translates to CASSLGTSGYNEQFF.

The rearrangement uses TRBV9 and TRBJ1-3; D ambiguous. This CDR3 comprises 15 residues. CDR1 is SGDLS and CDR2 is YYNGEE in the germline V gene. V lost 0 bases to trimming and J lost 0 bases, with 7 bases between them. This CDR3 is CASSVDQNSGNTIYF. The CDR3 nucleotides are TGTGCCAGCAGCGTAGATCAGAACTCTGGAAACACCATATATTTT.

This clone has only a few counts. The genes are TRBV27 and TRBJ2-1, with TRBD2 matching 13 bases. Unmatched junction bases numbered 4, after V lost 5 bases and J lost 6 bases. Germline V CDR1 and CDR2: MNHEY, SMNVEV (reference sequence). The CDR3 runs 15 residues. CDR3 in amino acids: CASSDGLAGVNEQFF. In nucleotides, the CDR3 is TGTGCCAGCAGTGACGGACTAGCGGGAGTCAATGAGCAGTTCTTC.

This chain connects TRBV6-6 to TRBJ2-5; D unclear. V gave up 2 bases and J gave up 4 bases, with 8 bases separating them. There are 13 residues in the CDR3. Germline CDR1 reads MNHNY; CDR2 reads SVGAGI (reference sequence). The CDR3: CASSYTLGETQYF. The DNA of the CDR3 is TGTGCCAGCAGTTACACGCTCGGAGAGACCCAGTACTTC.

V is TRBV2 and J is TRBJ2-7, with a possible D match to TRBD2 (6 bases). The V gene's germline CDR1 is SNHLY and CDR2 FYNNEI. The CDR3 has 19 amino acids. V lost 1 base to trimming and J lost 2 bases, with 24 bases between them. CDR3 DNA: TGTGCCAGCAGTGAAGGCAGGAATGATATGGGCGGGGACCCCTACGAGCAGTACTTC. Protein sequence: CASSEGRNDMGGDPYEQYF.